A selection of T cell receptor beta chains follows, all from one sample in a study of blood T cell repertoires in COVID-19. Sequencing was performed with immunoSEQ multiplex PCR; in TCRdb, only in-frame clones are kept and a portion is missing. The profile covers roughly 100,000 clones, with approximately 80% appearing a single time and 4% to 5.5% taken by the ten largest. Specimen: peripheral blood. The receptors come from a human donor in a cohort sampled during active COVID-19. The CDR3 runs from the conserved cysteine through the conserved F or W. D genes are given only for firm matches. Clone size is shown for a subset of rows, as once, few, many or a class of expanded clone.

J gene	D gene	clone size	V gene	CDR3 protein	CDR3 DNA
TRBJ1-4	.	.	TRBV28	CASSLYRGSNEKLFF	TGTGCCAGCAGTTTATATCGGGGGTCCAATGAAAAACTGTTTTTT
TRBJ1-4	.	.	TRBV3-1/TRBV3-2	CASSQERAEKLFF	TGTGCCAGCAGCCAAGAGAGGGCGGAAAAACTGTTTTTT
TRBJ2-3	TRBD2	.	TRBV5-1	CASSSTPAGVVDTQYF	TGCGCCAGCAGCTCTACCCCAGCGGGGGTGGTAGATACGCAGTATTTT
TRBJ1-2	TRBD1	.	TRBV7-2	CASSRDRGRFYGYTF	TGTGCCAGCAGCCGGGACAGGGGCAGGTTCTATGGCTACACCTTC
TRBJ2-5	.	.	TRBV18	CASSSTSPETQYF	TGTGCCAGCTCATCAACTAGCCCAGAGACCCAGTACTTC
TRBJ1-3	.	.	TRBV9	CASSALPGAGNTIYF	TGTGCCAGCAGCGCCCTCCCCGGTGCTGGAAACACCATATATTTT
TRBJ1-1	TRBD1	once	TRBV7-2	CASSLQGGGSEAFF	TGTGCCAGCAGCCTACAGGGGGGGGGTTCTGAAGCTTTCTTT
TRBJ2-5	TRBD2	once	TRBV6-5	CASSYVAGGGTQYF	TGTGCCAGCAGTTACGTAGCGGGGGGAGGGACCCAGTACTTC
TRBJ2-7	.	.	TRBV5-6	CASRSTGGPYEQYF	TGTGCCAGCAGGTCGACAGGTGGGCCTTACGAGCAGTACTTC
TRBJ2-4	.	.	TRBV9	CASSLTGSDIQYF	TGTGCCAGCAGCTTGACAGGATCGGACATTCAGTACTTC
TRBJ2-2	TRBD2	.	TRBV7-8	CASSFTSGGPNTGELFF	TGTGCCAGCAGCTTTACTAGCGGGGGCCCGAACACCGGGGAGCTGTTTTTT
TRBJ2-5	TRBD2	.	TRBV2	CASKNSGAQETQYF	TGTGCCAGCAAAAATAGCGGGGCACAAGAGACCCAGTACTTC
TRBJ1-5	.	.	TRBV5-8	CASTRALTQPQHF	TGTGCCAGCACCAGGGCCCTAACCCAGCCCCAGCATTTT
TRBJ1-5	.	.	TRBV28	CASRTGTSNQPQHF	TGTGCCAGCAGAACCGGGACAAGTAATCAGCCCCAGCATTTT
TRBJ2-2	TRBD1	few	TRBV5-8	CASSQGTVATGELFF	TGTGCCAGCAGTCAAGGGACAGTGGCCACCGGGGAGCTGTTTTTT
TRBJ1-1	.	.	TRBV12-3/TRBV12-4	CASSLRGSTEAFF	TGTGCCAGCAGTTTGCGGGGAAGCACTGAAGCTTTCTTT
TRBJ2-5	TRBD2	.	TRBV28	CASMASGGQETQYF	TGTGCCAGCATGGCGAGCGGGGGACAAGAGACCCAGTACTTC
TRBJ1-5	TRBD1	once	TRBV5-1	CASRTGDGQPQHF	TGCGCCAGCAGAACAGGGGATGGTCAGCCCCAGCATTTT
TRBJ2-7	.	.	TRBV28	CASSFHMVTLTYEQYF	TGTGCCAGCAGTTTCCATATGGTGACACTTACCTACGAGCAGTACTTC
TRBJ1-2	.	.	TRBV6-5	CASSPTPGKNYGYTF	TGTGCCAGCAGCCCGACACCGGGGAAAAACTATGGCTACACCTTC
TRBJ2-3	TRBD1	.	TRBV4-3	CASSRSRTGRVDTQYF	TGCGCCAGCAGTCGCTCCCGGACAGGGCGGGTGGATACGCAGTATTTT
TRBJ1-1	.	.	TRBV19	CASSPRRQVNTEAFF	TGTGCCAGTAGTCCTCGGAGACAGGTGAACACTGAAGCTTTCTTT
TRBJ2-3	.	.	TRBV20-1	CSARRDTQYF	TGCAGTGCTCGCAGAGATACGCAGTATTTT
TRBJ2-5	.	.	TRBV7-2	CASSLVGAQETQYF	TGTGCCAGCAGCTTAGTGGGGGCCCAAGAGACCCAGTACTTC
TRBJ2-4	TRBD2	.	TRBV2	CASSEERGRGGIQYF	TGTGCCAGCAGTGAAGAGCGGGGGCGCGGGGGCATTCAGTACTTC
TRBJ2-7	.	.	TRBV6-2/TRBV6-3	CASSYKGLSSYEQYF	TGTGCCAGCAGTTACAAAGGACTCAGCTCCTACGAGCAGTACTTC
TRBJ2-6	.	.	TRBV28	CASNRQGANVLTF	TGTGCCAGCAACCGACAGGGGGCCAACGTCCTGACTTTC
TRBJ2-3	.	.	TRBV29-1	CSVVEGRAVDTQYF	TGCAGCGTTGTAGAAGGCAGGGCCGTAGATACGCAGTATTTT
TRBJ2-4	.	once	TRBV24-1	CATSDFYREGTNIQYF	TGTGCCACCAGTGATTTTTACAGGGAAGGGACGAACATTCAGTACTTC
TRBJ1-1	.	.	TRBV7-3	CASSDSMTEAFF	TGTGCCAGCAGCGACAGTATGACTGAAGCTTTCTTT
TRBJ2-3	.	.	TRBV12-5	CASGFDLGPDTQYF	TGTGCTAGTGGTTTTGACCTGGGCCCAGATACGCAGTATTTT
TRBJ2-1	TRBD2	.	TRBV11-3	CASSPSGDYNEQFF	TGTGCCAGCAGCCCTAGCGGGGACTACAATGAGCAGTTCTTC
TRBJ2-3	.	.	TRBV18	CASSKSQRSGTDTQYF	TGTGCCAGCTCAAAATCACAGCGGTCCGGCACAGATACGCAGTATTTT
TRBJ1-1	TRBD1	.	TRBV28	CASRLGQGAHYTEAFF	TGTGCCAGCAGATTGGGACAGGGGGCACATTACACTGAAGCTTTCTTT
TRBJ2-7	.	.	TRBV3-1/TRBV3-2	CASSQSPRYEQYF	TGTGCCAGCAGCCAGTCCCCCAGGTACGAGCAGTACTTC
TRBJ1-5	.	.	TRBV18	CASSPGPPSPSNQPQHF	TGTGCCAGCTCACCCGGACCCCCTAGCCCTTCAAATCAGCCCCAGCATTTT